These T cell receptor beta chains were read from a single sample in a study of blood T cells in healthy people across ages. TCRdb re-called the 5' RACE reads through MiXCR, storing one row per CDR3 protein. The table lists approximately 1,100,000 distinct CDR3 sequences, around 45% of them singletons. The sample was blood. The receptors were sampled from a woman in her sixties in good health. Both conserved end residues are part of each CDR3. Fields, in order: J gene, D gene, V gene, clone size, CDR3 DNA, CDR3 protein. D genes are given only for firm matches. A row's size may be missing; if present it is once, few, many or a size class.

j_gene: TRBJ2-5
d_gene: NA
v_gene: TRBV2
abundance: NA
CDR3nt: TGTGCCAGCAGGAGGGACTCAAGGGAGCAGTACTTC
CDR3aa: CASRRDSREQYF

j_gene: TRBJ2-2
d_gene: NA
v_gene: TRBV14
abundance: NA
CDR3nt: TGTGCCAGCAGCCTAGGGTCATACGGCGGGGAGCTGTTTTTT
CDR3aa: CASSLGSYGGELFF

j_gene: TRBJ2-1
d_gene: TRBD2
v_gene: TRBV20-1
abundance: NA
CDR3nt: TGCAGTGCTAGAGAGGGACTAGCGGCTTACAATGAGCAGTTCTTC
CDR3aa: CSAREGLAAYNEQFF

j_gene: TRBJ2-3
d_gene: TRBD2
v_gene: TRBV27
abundance: NA
CDR3nt: TGTGCCAGCAGTCTGAAGCGGGAGTTAACAGATACGCAGTATTTT
CDR3aa: CASSLKRELTDTQYF

j_gene: TRBJ2-7
d_gene: NA
v_gene: TRBV27
abundance: NA
CDR3nt: TGTGCCAGCAGTGTGAGACACATGTCCTACGAGCAGTACTTC
CDR3aa: CASSVRHMSYEQYF

j_gene: TRBJ2-1
d_gene: TRBD2
v_gene: TRBV6-4
abundance: few
CDR3nt: TGTGCCAGCAGTGACGAGGGACTAGCTCCCTACAATGAGCAGTTCTTC
CDR3aa: CASSDEGLAPYNEQFF

j_gene: TRBJ2-1
d_gene: NA
v_gene: TRBV21-1
abundance: few
CDR3nt: TGTGCCAGTTATCCGGACAGGGGTGATAATGAGCAGTTCTTC
CDR3aa: CASYPDRGDNEQFF

j_gene: TRBJ1-5
d_gene: NA
v_gene: TRBV27
abundance: NA
CDR3nt: TGTGCCAGCAGTTCCTCGGGAGCTAGCAATCAGCCCCAGCATTTT
CDR3aa: CASSSSGASNQPQHF

j_gene: TRBJ2-6
d_gene: TRBD2
v_gene: TRBV20-1
abundance: many
CDR3nt: TGCAGTGCGCCTATAGCGGGTGGGGCCAACGTCCTGACTTTC
CDR3aa: CSAPIAGGANVLTF

j_gene: TRBJ2-3
d_gene: NA
v_gene: TRBV6-2/TRBV6-3
abundance: NA
CDR3nt: TGTGCCAGAAAACTCGGTAGCCGTGGGACAGATACGCAGTATTTT
CDR3aa: CARKLGSRGTDTQYF

j_gene: TRBJ2-5
d_gene: NA
v_gene: TRBV20-1
abundance: few
CDR3nt: TGCAGTGCTAAAGGGGGGAATGAGCAGTACTTC
CDR3aa: CSAKGGNEQYF

j_gene: TRBJ2-7
d_gene: NA
v_gene: TRBV5-1
abundance: NA
CDR3nt: TGCGCCAGCAGCTTGGCCGTAGCAGGGATCCCCTACGAGCAGTACTTC
CDR3aa: CASSLAVAGIPYEQYF

j_gene: TRBJ1-1
d_gene: NA
v_gene: TRBV3-1
abundance: NA
CDR3nt: TGTGCCAGCAGCCAAGACGGCGGGGCTTTCTTT
CDR3aa: CASSQDGGAFF

j_gene: TRBJ2-5
d_gene: NA
v_gene: TRBV27
abundance: NA
CDR3nt: TGTGCCAGCAGGCGCATGGCTACGGAGACCCAGTACTTC
CDR3aa: CASRRMATETQYF

j_gene: TRBJ2-7
d_gene: TRBD2
v_gene: TRBV24-1
abundance: NA
CDR3nt: TGTGCCACCAGTGGTGGCGGGGGTAGCTCCTACGAGCAGTACTTC
CDR3aa: CATSGGGGSSYEQYF

j_gene: TRBJ2-7
d_gene: TRBD2
v_gene: TRBV7-3
abundance: few
CDR3nt: TGTGCCAGCAGCTTAATAGCGGGAGGCCTCTACGAGCAGTACTTC
CDR3aa: CASSLIAGGLYEQYF

j_gene: TRBJ2-1
d_gene: NA
v_gene: TRBV7-6
abundance: NA
CDR3nt: TGTGCCAGCAGCTTAGCAGATGTCAATGAGCAGTTCTTC
CDR3aa: CASSLADVNEQFF

j_gene: TRBJ2-7
d_gene: TRBD2
v_gene: TRBV12-3/TRBV12-4
abundance: once
CDR3nt: TGTGCCAGCAGGCTGGGACTAACTGCCGACGAGCAGTACTTC
CDR3aa: CASRLGLTADEQYF

j_gene: TRBJ2-4
d_gene: NA
v_gene: TRBV5-6
abundance: NA
CDR3nt: TGTGCCAGCAGCCACAACCCCGGAGCTGCCCTTACCAAAAACATTCAGTACTTC
CDR3aa: CASSHNPGAALTKNIQYF

j_gene: TRBJ1-2
d_gene: NA
v_gene: TRBV20-1
abundance: NA
CDR3nt: TGCAGTGCAACCCCTGACCGGGACCCCCATGGCTACACCTTC
CDR3aa: CSATPDRDPHGYTF

j_gene: TRBJ2-5
d_gene: NA
v_gene: TRBV20-1
abundance: NA
CDR3nt: TGCAGTGCTAGACCGCCTCGTCGGGGGTACCAAGAGACCCAGTACTTC
CDR3aa: CSARPPRRGYQETQYF

j_gene: TRBJ1-2
d_gene: NA
v_gene: TRBV6-5
abundance: NA
CDR3nt: TGTGCCAGCAGTTACGGGGGCAGGAAGATAGTTCGCTACACCTTC
CDR3aa: CASSYGGRKIVRYTF

j_gene: TRBJ2-7
d_gene: NA
v_gene: TRBV29-1
abundance: NA
CDR3nt: TGCAGCGTTGATGACACCTACGAGCAGTACTTC
CDR3aa: CSVDDTYEQYF

j_gene: TRBJ2-1
d_gene: TRBD1
v_gene: TRBV5-1
abundance: NA
CDR3nt: TGCGCCAGCAGGACAGGGGGCATGGTCAATGAGCAGTTCTTC
CDR3aa: CASRTGGMVNEQFF

j_gene: TRBJ2-7
d_gene: TRBD1
v_gene: TRBV12-3/TRBV12-4
abundance: NA
CDR3nt: TGTGCCAGCAGTCTTGGGACAGTAACCTACGAGCAGTACTTC
CDR3aa: CASSLGTVTYEQYF

j_gene: TRBJ2-1
d_gene: TRBD2
v_gene: TRBV6-5
abundance: NA
CDR3nt: TGTGCCAGCAGTTTGTGGGCTAGCGGGAGTGTTGAGCAGTTCTTC
CDR3aa: CASSLWASGSVEQFF

j_gene: TRBJ2-7
d_gene: TRBD2
v_gene: TRBV24-1
abundance: NA
CDR3nt: TGTGCCACCAGTCCTAGCGGGGGAGGCCCCCACTACGAGCAGTACTTC
CDR3aa: CATSPSGGGPHYEQYF

j_gene: TRBJ1-4
d_gene: TRBD1
v_gene: TRBV12-3/TRBV12-4
abundance: NA
CDR3nt: TGTGCCAGCAGTTTAGGGGGCAGGGGGCAGGAAAAACTGTTTTTT
CDR3aa: CASSLGGRGQEKLFF

j_gene: TRBJ2-7
d_gene: TRBD2
v_gene: TRBV20-1
abundance: NA
CDR3nt: TGCAGTGCCAGTACTAGCGGGAGCTCCTACGAGCAGTACTTC
CDR3aa: CSASTSGSSYEQYF

j_gene: TRBJ1-5
d_gene: NA
v_gene: TRBV20-1
abundance: NA
CDR3nt: TGCAGTGCTAGAGAAACAGGTTTCAATCAGCCCCAGCATTTT
CDR3aa: CSARETGFNQPQHF

j_gene: TRBJ2-7
d_gene: NA
v_gene: TRBV5-1
abundance: few
CDR3nt: TGTGCCAGCAGCTTAGGGGACTTCTCCTACGAGCAGTACTTC
CDR3aa: CASSLGDFSYEQYF

j_gene: TRBJ1-1
d_gene: NA
v_gene: TRBV25-1
abundance: NA
CDR3nt: TGTGCCAGCAGACACGCGGGTTATCAAACTGAAGCTTTCTTT
CDR3aa: CASRHAGYQTEAFF

j_gene: TRBJ2-5
d_gene: NA
v_gene: TRBV24-1
abundance: few
CDR3nt: TGTGCCACCAGCGGGGCGTTCCAAGAGACCCAGTACTTC
CDR3aa: CATSGAFQETQYF

j_gene: TRBJ2-3
d_gene: TRBD1
v_gene: TRBV5-1
abundance: NA
CDR3nt: TGCGCCAGCAGCAAGGAAGGTACAGGGGGCACAGATACGCAGTATTTT
CDR3aa: CASSKEGTGGTDTQYF

j_gene: TRBJ1-5
d_gene: TRBD1
v_gene: TRBV6-6
abundance: NA
CDR3nt: TGTGCCAGCAGTACAAGGACAGGGAAAAATCAGCCCCAGCATTTT
CDR3aa: CASSTRTGKNQPQHF

j_gene: TRBJ2-4
d_gene: TRBD2
v_gene: TRBV10-3
abundance: few
CDR3nt: TGTGCCATCAGTGAGTCAGGGACTAGCGATGACCAAAACATTCAGTACTTC
CDR3aa: CAISESGTSDDQNIQYF

j_gene: TRBJ2-3
d_gene: NA
v_gene: TRBV4-1
abundance: NA
CDR3nt: TGCGCCAGCAGCCAAGATGAAGTGGCTTTAGTAACAGATACGCAGTATTTT
CDR3aa: CASSQDEVALVTDTQYF

j_gene: TRBJ2-1
d_gene: TRBD2
v_gene: TRBV10-3
abundance: NA
CDR3nt: TGTGCCACCCGAGTTACTAGCGGGAACAACAATGAGCAGTTCTTC
CDR3aa: CATRVTSGNNNEQFF

j_gene: TRBJ2-7
d_gene: NA
v_gene: TRBV12-3/TRBV12-4
abundance: many
CDR3nt: TGTGCCAGCAGCCGGGACGGACCCTACGAGCAGTACTTC
CDR3aa: CASSRDGPYEQYF

j_gene: TRBJ2-7
d_gene: TRBD2
v_gene: TRBV5-6
abundance: NA
CDR3nt: TGTGCCAGCAGCCGTAAGGGAGGGAGTCACGAGCAGTACTTC
CDR3aa: CASSRKGGSHEQYF

j_gene: TRBJ2-1
d_gene: NA
v_gene: TRBV20-1
abundance: few
CDR3nt: TGCAGTGCTGACCTGGACTATCAACCCTACAATGAGCAGTTCTTC
CDR3aa: CSADLDYQPYNEQFF

j_gene: TRBJ1-5
d_gene: TRBD1
v_gene: TRBV6-2/TRBV6-3
abundance: NA
CDR3nt: TGTGCCAGCAGGACGACAGGGAGACAGCCCCAGCATTTT
CDR3aa: CASRTTGRQPQHF

j_gene: TRBJ1-5
d_gene: NA
v_gene: TRBV27
abundance: NA
CDR3nt: TGTGTCAGCAGTTCCAATCAGCCCCAGCATTTT
CDR3aa: CVSSSNQPQHF

j_gene: TRBJ2-1
d_gene: TRBD2
v_gene: TRBV5-1
abundance: NA
CDR3nt: TGCGCCAGCAGCTCGGGGGGACTACTCGGGAGTGAGCAGTTCTTC
CDR3aa: CASSSGGLLGSEQFF

j_gene: TRBJ2-5
d_gene: TRBD1
v_gene: TRBV3-1
abundance: NA
CDR3nt: TGTGCCAGCAGCCGCCGGGACAGGGGGCGAGGTGAGACCCAGTACTTC
CDR3aa: CASSRRDRGRGETQYF

j_gene: TRBJ1-4
d_gene: NA
v_gene: TRBV3-1
abundance: NA
CDR3nt: TGTGCCAGCAGCCAAGAAGGACGGGCTTTAGAAAAACTGTTTTTT
CDR3aa: CASSQEGRALEKLFF

j_gene: TRBJ2-5
d_gene: NA
v_gene: TRBV6-5
abundance: few
CDR3nt: TGTGCCAGCAGTTCCTATGGACACAACTCTCAAGAGACCCAGTACTTC
CDR3aa: CASSSYGHNSQETQYF

j_gene: TRBJ2-2
d_gene: TRBD1
v_gene: TRBV5-1
abundance: few
CDR3nt: TGCGCCAGCGCCAGCCGGGACAGGGGCCAAACCGGGGAGCTGTTTTTT
CDR3aa: CASASRDRGQTGELFF

j_gene: TRBJ2-1
d_gene: TRBD2
v_gene: TRBV20-1
abundance: NA
CDR3nt: TGCAGTGCCTACCAGGGCATCGGGACTAGCGGTTACAATAAGCAGTTCTTC
CDR3aa: CSAYQGIGTSGYNKQFF

j_gene: TRBJ1-6
d_gene: NA
v_gene: TRBV3-1
abundance: NA
CDR3nt: TGTGCCAGCAGCCAAGTTGCAGGGAATTCACCCCTCCACTTT
CDR3aa: CASSQVAGNSPLHF

j_gene: TRBJ2-5
d_gene: NA
v_gene: TRBV27
abundance: NA
CDR3nt: TGTGCCAGCAGTCAAAACCGCCTATTGTCGGGTGAGACCCAGTACTTC
CDR3aa: CASSQNRLLSGETQYF

j_gene: TRBJ2-1
d_gene: TRBD2
v_gene: TRBV3-1
abundance: NA
CDR3nt: TGTGCCAGCAGCCAAGATGTCCGGACTAGCGGGAGGGCCTCGGGCAATGAGCAGTTCTTC
CDR3aa: CASSQDVRTSGRASGNEQFF

j_gene: TRBJ1-2
d_gene: TRBD1
v_gene: TRBV5-4
abundance: NA
CDR3nt: TGTGCCAGCAGCTCTGCCGAAGACAGGGTGCGGTATGGCTACACCTTC
CDR3aa: CASSSAEDRVRYGYTF

j_gene: TRBJ2-1
d_gene: NA
v_gene: TRBV3-1
abundance: NA
CDR3nt: TGTGCCAGCAGCCAAGATCTCGGTTACAGCTCCTACAATGTGCAGTTCTTC
CDR3aa: CASSQDLGYSSYNVQFF

j_gene: TRBJ1-4
d_gene: TRBD1
v_gene: TRBV7-2
abundance: many
CDR3nt: TGTGCCAGCAGCTTAGCTCGGACAGGGACTGGTGAAAAACTGTTTTTT
CDR3aa: CASSLARTGTGEKLFF

j_gene: TRBJ2-7
d_gene: NA
v_gene: TRBV12-3/TRBV12-4
abundance: few
CDR3nt: TGTGCCAGCAGGCTGCCCCCCTACGAGCAGTACTTC
CDR3aa: CASRLPPYEQYF

j_gene: TRBJ2-7
d_gene: NA
v_gene: TRBV15
abundance: few
CDR3nt: TGTGCCACCAGCAGAGATAGGAGGGGTCTAGGGGAGCAGTACTTC
CDR3aa: CATSRDRRGLGEQYF

j_gene: TRBJ2-7
d_gene: NA
v_gene: TRBV4-2
abundance: NA
CDR3nt: TGTGCCAGCAGCCAAGATCCAGGATATGAAGAGCAGTACTTC
CDR3aa: CASSQDPGYEEQYF

j_gene: TRBJ2-3
d_gene: TRBD1
v_gene: TRBV14
abundance: few
CDR3nt: TGTGCCAGCAGCCAAGCCTCGACAGGGCCCGGCACAGATACGCAGTATTTT
CDR3aa: CASSQASTGPGTDTQYF

j_gene: TRBJ2-3
d_gene: NA
v_gene: TRBV2
abundance: NA
CDR3nt: TGTGCCAGCAGTGACAGGACTGGTCCAGATACGCAGTATTTT
CDR3aa: CASSDRTGPDTQYF